The next 16 T cell receptor beta chains were all read from a single sample in a study of neoadjuvant nivolumab and ipilimumab in lung cancer. Only in-frame clones appear in the TCRdb table, and some are missing; sequencing was by immunoSEQ multiplex PCR. The sample holds approximately 10,000 clones, about 72% seen once. Sequencing was performed on tumor tissue, taken after neoadjuvant nivolumab, alone or with ipilimumab, at or shortly before surgery. These TCRs come from an adult with non-small cell lung cancer.

The J gene is TRBJ2-2, the V gene TRBV27; tentative D call: TRBD2 (6 bases). The CDR3 runs 13 residues. Between the trimmed V and J ends, which lost 6 bases and 3 bases, there was a span of 8 bases. Germline values: CDR1 MNHEY, CDR2 SMNVEV (reference sequence). CDR3 region: CASRGGYTGELFF. The CDR3 DNA reads as TGTGCCAGCAGGGGGGGATACACCGGGGAGCTGTTTTTT.

V usage is TRBV7-2 and J usage is TRBJ1-3; D not certain. This CDR3 spans 13 amino acids. CDR1 is SGHTA and CDR2 is FQGNSA in the germline V gene. V was pared by 5 bases and J by 0 bases, with 5 bases between. CDR3: CASSLASGNTIYF. The DNA of the CDR3 is TGTGCCAGCAGCCTCGCCTCTGGAAACACCATATATTTT.

This chain links TRBV28 with TRBJ1-5, with D maybe TRBD1 (5 bases). CDR1 and CDR2 from the germline V gene are MDHEN and SYDVKM. The CDR3 is 14 residues long. V dropped 5 bases and J dropped 6 bases, with 14 bases sitting between them. The DNA for the CDR3 is TGTGCCAGCAGTCCGAGAGGGGCAGGTCAGCCCCAGCATTTT. This encodes CASSPRGAGQPQHF.

V and J are TRBV15 and TRBJ2-7, with D unclear. V lost 1 base and J 4 bases, leaving 5 bases between the germline ends. CDR1 and CDR2 from the germline V gene are LNHNV and YYDKDF (reference sequence). This CDR3 contains 12 residues. For the CDR3, the DNA is TGTGCCACCAGCAGAGGGGGTTACGAGCAGTACTTC. Residues: CATSRGGYEQYF.

The V call is TRBV28, the J call TRBJ2-2, with unresolved D. This CDR3 contains 12 residues. V lost 3 bases and J lost 5, with 4 bases in between. Germline V CDR1 and CDR2: MDHEN, SYDVKM. In DNA form, the CDR3 reads TGTGCCAGCAGTTTCCAGACCGGGGAGCTGTTTTTT. Translated: CASSFQTGELFF.

V and J are TRBV6-5 and TRBJ1-1; D call uncertain. There are 15 residues in the CDR3. Trimming stripped 0 bases from V and 1 base from J, with 9 bases between. The germline gives CDR1 MNHEY, CDR2 SVGAGI. This CDR3 reads CASSYSPEKNTEAFF. CDR3 in DNA: TGTGCCAGCAGTTACTCTCCAGAAAAGAACACTGAAGCTTTCTTT.

The chain carries TRBV19 and TRBJ1-5, with a weak D call TRBD1 (6 bases). The CDR3 consists of 14 residues. V was cut by 5 bases and J by 6 bases, with 14 bases left in between. The germline V gene encodes CDR1 LNHDA and CDR2 SQIVND (reference sequence). CDR3 region: CASSARGQGQPQHF. CDR3 in DNA: TGTGCCAGTAGTGCCCGGGGGCAAGGTCAGCCCCAGCATTTT.

Regarding this clone: Distinct nucleotide sequences in the sample also encode this CDR3. The chain is built from TRBV5-5 and TRBJ1-4; 7 positions agree with TRBD1. This CDR3 region has 14 residues. Germline V gene lookup returns CDR1 SGHKS and CDR2 YYEKEE (reference sequence). The junction had 9 bases not matched to a gene; V was cut back by 6 bases and J by 7 bases. CDR3 nucleotides: TGTGCCAGCACCGGGACAGTGTCGGGTGAAAAACTGTTTTTT. Its protein product is CASTGTVSGEKLFF.

The V call is TRBV12-2, the J call TRBJ2-7; TRBD2, the table's D call, lacks a check against the DNA. TRBV12-2 is a listed pseudogene. This CDR3 spans 15 amino acids. CDR3 sequence reads: CASRFQGLAAYEQYF. Here the CDR3 DNA reads TGTGCAAGTCGCTTTCAGGGACTAGCGGCCTACGAGCAGTACTTC.

This clone was detected only a few times. The gene calls are TRBV18 and TRBJ2-7; 10 bases are shared with TRBD1. Germline V gene lookup returns CDR1 KGHSH and CDR2 LQKENI. This CDR3 is built from 16 residues. With V trimmed by 0 bases and J by 2 bases, 4 bases remained unmatched. Here the CDR3 reads CASSPPGQGSTYEQYF. The CDR3 DNA reads as TGTGCCAGCTCACCACCGGGACAGGGGTCTACCTACGAGCAGTACTTC.

The V call is TRBV7-2, the J call TRBJ1-1; D possibly corresponds to TRBD1 (5 bases). The CDR3 runs to 15 residues. The V gene's germline CDR1 is SGHTA and CDR2 FQGNSA. Trimming removed 1 base at V and 6 bases at J, with 15 bases between. CDR3 in amino acids: CASSLGGFAGAEAFF. In DNA, the CDR3 is TGTGCCAGCAGCTTAGGAGGCTTTGCGGGGGCTGAAGCTTTCTTT.

The V gene is TRBV10-3, the J gene TRBJ2-3, with TRBD2 identical over 14 bases. J was trimmed by 4 bases and V by 0 bases; bases with no gene match: 9. The germline gives CDR1 ENHRY, CDR2 SYGVKD. The CDR3 length is 19 residues. The CDR3 nucleotides are TGTGCCATCAGTGAGTCGACTAGCGGGAGGGCCCTACCTCCAGATACGCAGTATTTT. This codes for CAISESTSGRALPPDTQYF.

This chain uses TRBV7-9 with TRBJ1-2; 9 bases are a match to TRBD1. There are 17 residues in the CDR3. The V gene end was trimmed by 6 bases and the J gene end by 4 bases; junction bases not matched to a gene: 15. CDR1 is SEHNR, CDR2 FQNEAQ, per germline (reference sequence). The CDR3 region is CASRPSPYRGRGYGYTF. CDR3 DNA sequence: TGTGCCAGCAGGCCAAGCCCCTACAGGGGGCGCGGCTATGGCTACACCTTC.

The CDR3 region is CASSLLTSGDEQFF. The CDR3 region has the DNA TGTGCCAGCAGCTTACTCACTAGTGGGGATGAGCAGTTCTTC. The chain joins TRBV7-2 to TRBJ2-1; D is possibly TRBD2 (5 bases). With 2 bases removed from V and 8 bases from J, the gap between germline ends came to 13 bases. Germline V gives CDR1 SGHTA, CDR2 FQGNSA. The CDR3 sequence is 14 residues long. The whole variable domain, remainder taken from reference TRBV7-2 and TRBJ2-1, is GAGVSQSPSNKVTEKGKDVELRCDPISGHTALYWYRQSLGQGLEFLIYFQGNSAPDKSGLPSDRFSAERTGGSVSTLTIQRTQQEDSAVYLCASSLLTSGDEQFFGPGTRLTVL.

This rearrangement joins TRBV18 to TRBJ2-5; TRBD2 matches 9 bases. After removal of 2 bases from V and 1 base from J, the junction contained 2 bases not matched to a gene. This CDR3 has 15 amino acids. The germline gives CDR1 KGHSH, CDR2 LQKENI. CDR3 amino acids: CASSPMTSGQETQYF. The CDR3 DNA reads as TGTGCCAGCTCACCAATGACTAGCGGCCAAGAGACCCAGTACTTC.

The chain links TRBV9 to TRBJ2-7; the match to TRBD1 covers 8 bases. V shed 4 bases and J 10 bases; nucleotides not matched to a gene: 19. Looked up from germline, CDR1 is SGDLS and CDR2 is YYNGEE. The CDR3 sequence is 16 residues long. CDR3 nucleotides: TGTGCCAGCAGCCCACATCCCCGACAGGACAGGGCCCAACAGTACTTC. Translated, it gives CASSPHPRQDRAQQYF.